The 14 T cell receptor beta chains below all came from one sample that was sequenced in a study of shared clonotypes between healthy human individuals. Only in-frame clones appear in the TCRdb table, and some are missing; sequencing was by immunoSEQ multiplex PCR. The sample lists about 2 million clones; 85% to 95% were seen once. Specimen: naive CD4+ T cells sorted from blood. Stated subset: CD45RA+ positively selected. Receptors originate from a man aged 18 to 35 in good health.

The chain joins TRBV2 to TRBJ1-1, with 7 bases lining up with TRBD1. The CDR3 runs 16 residues. After removal of 6 bases from V and 1 base from J, the junction contained 11 bases not matched to a gene. The germline CDR1 and CDR2 sequences are SNHLY and FYNNEI. DNA of the CDR3: TGTGCCAGCAGAACCGGGACAGTTATTTCGAACACTGAAGCTTTCTTT. This sequence encodes CASRTGTVISNTEAFF.

V gene TRBV4-1 combines with J gene TRBJ1-1; D call uncertain. V lost 6 bases to trimming and J lost 6 bases, with 17 bases between them. The CDR3 is 14 amino acids. Germline CDR1 and CDR2: MGHRA and YSYEKL. The CDR3 nucleotides are TGCGCCAGCAGATATCCGGCAGGCGGGGCTGAAGCTTTCTTT. Encoded protein: CASRYPAGGAEAFF.

This clone was seen more than once but under ten times. Within the sample, other DNA sequences also encode this same CDR3. The V call is TRBV9, the J call TRBJ2-7; perhaps TRBD1 as D (5 bases). The V end lost 0 bases, the J end lost 3 bases, and 10 bases lay between the germline ends. The germline CDR1 and CDR2 sequences are SGDLS and YYNGEE. The CDR3 is 14 residues long. The chain's CDR3 is CASSVGAGNYEQYF. As DNA, the CDR3 is TGTGCCAGCAGCGTAGGGGCAGGGAACTACGAGCAGTACTTC.

V and J are TRBV5-1 and TRBJ1-1; tentatively, D is TRBD1 (5 bases). CDR1 is SGHRS and CDR2 is YFSETQ in the germline V gene. This CDR3 spans 16 amino acids. Trimming stripped 0 bases from V and 2 bases from J, with 14 bases between. CDR3 residues: CASSLGKGNTNTEAFF. In DNA form, the CDR3 reads TGCGCCAGCAGCTTGGGTAAGGGGAACACTAACACTGAAGCTTTCTTT. Full variable domain (missing parts from reference TRBV5-1 and TRBJ1-1): KAGVTQTPRYLIKTRGQQVTLSCSPISGHRSVSWYQQTPGQGLQFLFEYFSETQRNKGNFPGRFSGRQFSNSRSEMNVSTLELGDSALYLCASSLGKGNTNTEAFFGQGTRLTVV.

The chain is built from TRBV2 and TRBJ2-4, with 7 bases that match TRBD1. With 1 base clipped from V and 2 bases from J, the junction kept 8 bases outside the gene matches. This CDR3 has 17 amino acids. Germline V CDR1 and CDR2: SNHLY, FYNNEI. The CDR3, as DNA: TGTGCCAGCAGTGAAGTTAAAGGGGGCAGAACCAAAAACATTCAGTACTTC. Protein sequence: CASSEVKGGRTKNIQYF.

This clone was found once. Other DNA sequences in this specimen translate into the identical CDR3. The chain links TRBV5-1 to TRBJ1-1; 7 nucleotides line up with TRBD1. Looked up from germline, CDR1 is SGHRS and CDR2 is YFSETQ. V dropped 0 bases and J dropped 1; count of bases not matched to a gene: 3. The CDR3 runs 15 residues. The CDR3 nucleotides are TGCGCCAGCAGCTTGGGAGGGACAGCGAACACTGAAGCTTTCTTT. This encodes CASSLGGTANTEAFF.

The V gene is TRBV25-1, the J gene TRBJ2-7, with D tentatively TRBD2 (6 bases). In germline, CDR1 is MGHDK, CDR2 SYGVNS. Trimming removed 6 bases at V and 1 base at J, with 13 bases between. The length of the CDR3 is 14 residues. Here the CDR3 reads CASSLTGGSYEQYF. DNA for the CDR3: TGTGCCAGCAGCCTAACCGGAGGGTCCTACGAGCAGTACTTC.

CDR3 DNA: TGTGCCAGCAGAGGCGGGAGGGCCTGGTCCGAGCAGTACTTC. The encoded protein is CASRGGRAWSEQYF. This chain joins TRBV2 and TRBJ2-7; 9 bases line up with TRBD2. The CDR3 sequence is 14 residues long. Germline assignment: CDR1 SNHLY and CDR2 FYNNEI. With V trimmed by 6 bases and J by 6 bases, 9 bases remained unmatched.

The chain links TRBV10-3 to TRBJ2-7; TRBD2 agrees at 7 bases. Germline V lookup: CDR1 ENHRY, CDR2 SYGVKD. This CDR3 is built from 14 residues. Trimming removed 4 bases from V and 2 bases from J; junction bases left unmatched: 5. CDR3 sequence reads: CAISVGGNTYEQYF. The DNA for the CDR3 is TGTGCCATCAGTGTCGGGGGGAATACCTACGAGCAGTACTTC.

The chain combines TRBV5-1 with TRBJ1-1; D not certain. With 0 bases removed from V and 6 bases from J, the gap between germline ends came to 9 bases. The germline V gene encodes CDR1 SGHRS and CDR2 YFSETQ. The CDR3 is made up of 13 amino acids. This CDR3 is CASSLAGGAEAFF. The CDR3 DNA sequence: TGCGCCAGCAGCTTGGCAGGAGGCGCTGAAGCTTTCTTT.

The gene calls are TRBV2 and TRBJ2-7; 12 bases are shared with TRBD2. The J segment lost 7 bases and the V segment lost 4 bases, leaving 11 bases of the junction unmatched. Germline lookup yields CDR1 SNHLY and CDR2 FYNNEI. The CDR3 runs to 16 residues. This CDR3 reads CASSGMTSGGRREQYF. The CDR3 coding sequence is TGTGCCAGCAGTGGAATGACTAGCGGGGGCCGTAGGGAGCAGTACTTC.

V and J are TRBV10-3 and TRBJ2-7; 11 bases fit TRBD2. The CDR3 contains 16 residues. The germline V gene has CDR1 ENHRY and CDR2 SYGVKD. The trim removed 6 bases at V and 4 bases at J, leaving 11 bases unmatched. CDR3 sequence: CAISRVTSGSRYEQYF. In DNA, the CDR3 is TGTGCCATCAGCAGGGTAACTAGCGGGAGTCGGTACGAGCAGTACTTC.

This chain joins TRBV5-1 and TRBJ2-7, with D perhaps being TRBD1 or TRBD2 (6 bases each). CDR3 size: 16 residues. Trimming shortened V by 7 bases and J by 1 base, and 21 bases separated the two germline ends. Per germline, CDR1 SGHRS and CDR2 YFSETQ. The DNA of the CDR3 is TGCGCCAGCGCGCCCCAAGGGGGGACGGGATCCTACGAGCAGTACTTC. Its translation: CASAPQGGTGSYEQYF. Full variable domain (rest looked up from reference TRBV5-1 and TRBJ2-7): KAGVTQTPRYLIKTRGQQVTLSCSPISGHRSVSWYQQTPGQGLQFLFEYFSETQRNKGNFPGRFSGRQFSNSRSEMNVSTLELGDSALYLCASAPQGGTGSYEQYFGPGTRLTVT.

The genes are TRBV5-1 and TRBJ2-1, with 10 nucleotides matching TRBD2. Trimming cost V 0 bases and J 12 bases; bases outside gene matches: 12. The germline V gene encodes CDR1 SGHRS and CDR2 YFSETQ. The CDR3 consists of 16 residues. The CDR3 spells CASSLAGASGSVGQFF. The CDR3 region has the DNA TGCGCCAGCAGCTTGGCCGGTGCTAGCGGGAGTGTCGGGCAGTTCTTC.